The sequence of this T cell receptor (beta chain) was determined in a study of glioma-infiltrating T cells. Study summary: Presurgical dexamethasone in glioma patients lasted six or fewer days.

Trimming removed 0 bases at V and 6 bases at J, with 21 bases between. The CDR3 loop spans 18 amino acids. Germline V gives CDR1 MGHRA, CDR2 YSYEKL. This clonotype appeared a single time. The antigen remains undetermined. This may be a read error, as it is one base from a much larger clone. Study observations and caveats: Signature shared blood CDR3 motifs were enriched in low-divergence and depleted in high-divergence patients. Tissue-blood divergence was below expectation in non-neoplastic patients, above in gliomas.

Amplification of TCR alpha and beta CDR3 regions from RNA used iRepertoire nested multiplex PCR. Each CDR3 protein gets one entry after TCRdb re-called the multiplex PCR reads with MiXCR. The repertoire holds 300,000 to 400,000 distinct CDR3 sequences, more than 35% seen once, with approximately 12% in the top ten. The source material was glioma tissue, nonneoplastic brain tissue, or PBMCs (not recorded which). V usage is TRBV4-1 and J usage is TRBJ1-5, with a possible D match to TRBD1 (5 bases). This sequence originates from a human donor with low-grade glioma or glioblastoma, undergoing nonglioma brain surgery, or in good health (not recorded which). The CDR3 loop is CASSQDYGGAGWAQPQHF. CDR3 bases: TGCGCCAGCAGCCAAGATTACGGAGGGGCAGGGTGGGCTCAGCCCCAGCATTTT.